Each of the 16 T cell receptor beta chains below was sequenced from the same sample in a study of CD8 T cells in ankylosing spondylitis. These receptors have no identified antigens. TCRdb reprocessed the 5' RACE reads with MiXCR, giving one entry per CDR3 protein. The sample holds more than 250,000 distinct CDR3 sequences, around 7.6% seen once. Study observations and caveats: The study identified a TCR beta motif of fewer than 10 highly homologous variants that appeared characteristic of ankylosing spondylitis blood.

Sequences were obtained from blood, either unsorted or a sorted T cell fraction (not recorded which). These receptors all come from a male donor with ankylosing spondylitis.

The rearrangement links TRBV27 to TRBJ2-1; D is possibly TRBD2 (6 bases). The CDR3 has 16 amino acids. Looked up from germline, CDR1 is MNHEY and CDR2 is SMNVEV (reference sequence). V lost 8 bases to trimming and J lost 2 bases, with 19 bases between them. CDR3 residues: CASRGGAGMTYNEQFF. As DNA, the CDR3 is TGTGCCAGCCGTGGAGGGGCCGGGATGACCTACAATGAGCAGTTCTTC.

This clonotype appeared many times. V gene TRBV7-9 combines with J gene TRBJ1-1; 9 bases agree with TRBD1. Germline loops: CDR1 SEHNR, CDR2 FQNEAQ (reference sequence). Trimming cost V 4 bases and J 2 bases; bases outside gene matches: 2. There are 14 residues in the CDR3. CDR3: CASSSTGGNTEAFF. The DNA for the CDR3 is TGTGCCAGCAGCTCCACAGGGGGCAACACTGAAGCTTTCTTT.

The CDR3 nucleotides are TGTGCCAGCGGGTGGGAAGGTCCCGAGCAGTACTTC. Translation gives CASGWEGPEQYF. The chain recombines TRBV12-3 or TRBV12-4 with TRBJ2-7, with unresolved D. CDR3 length: 12 residues. The V end was cut by 8 bases, the J end by 6 bases, with 14 bases between.

A word on this clonotype: A clone one base away is much larger, so this may be a read error. This chain connects TRBV27 to TRBJ2-7; D may be TRBD1 or TRBD2 (7 bases each). Trimming stripped 8 bases from V and 3 bases from J, with 17 bases between. CDR3 length equals 14 residues. CDR1 is MNHEY and CDR2 is SMNVEV in the germline V gene (reference sequence). This CDR3 reads CASSSGTEIYEQYF. In DNA form, the CDR3 reads TGTGCCAGCTCCAGCGGGACAGAGATCTACGAGCAGTACTTC.

The chain couples TRBV9 to TRBJ2-2, with TRBD1 matching over 7 bases. This CDR3 is 13 amino acids long. Unmatched junction bases numbered 4, after V lost 6 bases and J lost 5 bases. Per the germline V gene, CDR1 is SGDLS and CDR2 is YYNGEE. The CDR3: CASTSQGTGELFF. CDR3 nucleotides: TGTGCCAGCACCTCACAGGGGACCGGGGAGCTGTTTTTT.

This clonotype was seen repeatedly, ten times or more. The rearrangement uses TRBV29-1 and TRBJ1-1; TRBD1 is a possible D gene (5 bases). Germline V gene sequence: CDR1 SQVTM, CDR2 ANQGSEA. This CDR3 has 13 amino acids. Deletions cut 5 bases from V and 3 bases from J, with 13 bases between. This CDR3 is CSVSLGGDTEAFF. CDR3 sequence (DNA): TGCAGCGTTTCCCTCGGGGGTGACACTGAAGCTTTCTTT.

The CDR3 here is CASRTGTGGTYEQYF. The DNA for the CDR3 is TGTGCCAGCAGGACCGGGACTGGGGGGACCTACGAGCAGTACTTC. This chain joins TRBV12-3 or TRBV12-4 and TRBJ2-7, with TRBD2 as a possible D gene (6 bases). V lost 6 bases and J 2 bases, leaving 17 bases between the germline ends. The length of the CDR3 is 15 residues.

Worth noting for this clonotype: The junction departs from germline at one end; a sequencing error may be responsible. The chain combines TRBV12-3 or TRBV12-4 with TRBJ2-1; D tentatively reads TRBD1 or TRBD2 (6 bases each). The CDR3 sequence is 15 residues long. The CDR3: CASTVRGRPNNGQFF. CDR3 DNA sequence: TGTGCCAGCACCGTTAGGGGGAGGCCGAACAATGGGCAGTTCTTC.

At least ten counts were recorded for this clonotype. The chain has TRBV12-3 or TRBV12-4 and TRBJ2-5, with TRBD2 matching 10 bases. The CDR3 has 15 amino acids. J gave up 6 bases and V 6 bases, and 10 bases lay outside the gene matches. The CDR3 region is CASSTAGGPLQTQYF. The CDR3, as DNA: TGTGCCAGCAGCACAGCGGGAGGGCCTCTACAGACCCAGTACTTC.

This chain joins TRBV7-3 and TRBJ1-6, with TRBD1 matching over 8 bases. The trim removed 2 bases at V and 5 bases at J, leaving 5 bases unmatched. The CDR3 runs to 16 residues. Germline CDR1 and CDR2: SGHTA and FQGTGA. The CDR3 region is CASSLRPTGDNSPLHF. The CDR3 bases are TGTGCCAGCAGCTTACGCCCGACAGGGGATAATTCACCCCTCCACTTT.

In its sample, this clonotype was seen a few times. The rearrangement uses TRBV5-1 and TRBJ2-5; D might be TRBD2 (6 bases). The CDR3 runs to 14 residues. V lost 1 base and J lost 1, with 8 bases in between. From germline, CDR1 is SGHRS and CDR2 YFSETQ. The CDR3 bases are TGCGCCAGCAGCTTGTGGGAGGCCCAAGAGACCCAGTACTTC. Its protein product is CASSLWEAQETQYF.

V usage is TRBV28 and J usage is TRBJ2-7, with 8 nucleotides matching TRBD2. CDR3 length equals 19 residues. The germline V gene has CDR1 MDHEN and CDR2 SYDVKM. With V trimmed by 5 bases and J by 4 bases, 22 bases remained unmatched. The CDR3 DNA follows: TGTGCCAGCAGTCCCCGTGGGGGCTCTCAAAGCGGGAGAGTTTACGAGCAGTACTTC. Protein: CASSPRGGSQSGRVYEQYF.

This clonotype turned up a few times. The chain recombines TRBV20-1 with TRBJ2-5; possibly TRBD1 for D (7 bases). Per the germline V gene, CDR1 is DFQATT and CDR2 is SNEGSKA (reference sequence). V was shortened by 6 bases and J by 7 bases, with 24 bases between the two germline ends. CDR3 length equals 15 residues. CDR3 protein: CSAPTEGATSGTQYF. DNA of the CDR3: TGCAGTGCGCCAACGGAGGGGGCTACCAGCGGGACCCAGTACTTC.

The V and J genes are TRBV7-9 and TRBJ2-7; D is perhaps TRBD2 (6 bases). Germline assignment: CDR1 SEHNR and CDR2 FQNEAQ (reference sequence). This CDR3 comprises 16 residues. V was trimmed by 6 bases and J by 0 bases, leaving 18 bases between them. DNA for the CDR3: TGTGCCAGCAGGTTTAACGGGGGACCAAGCTCCTACGAGCAGTACTTC. This sequence encodes CASRFNGGPSSYEQYF.

This clonotype was observed many times. The CDR3 bases are TGTGCCAGCAGTCCTCAGCGGACAAATGAGCAGTTCTTC. Residues: CASSPQRTNEQFF. This chain connects TRBV6-2 or TRBV6-3 to TRBJ2-1; tentatively, D is TRBD1 or TRBD2 (5 bases each). Germline loops: CDR1 MNHEY, CDR2 SVGEGT. V was trimmed by 5 bases and J by 7 bases, leaving 12 bases between them. The CDR3 is made up of 13 amino acids.

The chain combines TRBV4-3 with TRBJ2-2, with unresolved D. The germline gives CDR1 LGHNA, CDR2 YSLEER. The CDR3 runs 14 residues. V was clipped by 0 bases and J by 7 bases, with 9 bases between them. CDR3 DNA sequence: TGCGCCAGCAGCCAAGAGCATCTCTTCGGGGAGCTGTTTTTT. As protein: CASSQEHLFGELFF.